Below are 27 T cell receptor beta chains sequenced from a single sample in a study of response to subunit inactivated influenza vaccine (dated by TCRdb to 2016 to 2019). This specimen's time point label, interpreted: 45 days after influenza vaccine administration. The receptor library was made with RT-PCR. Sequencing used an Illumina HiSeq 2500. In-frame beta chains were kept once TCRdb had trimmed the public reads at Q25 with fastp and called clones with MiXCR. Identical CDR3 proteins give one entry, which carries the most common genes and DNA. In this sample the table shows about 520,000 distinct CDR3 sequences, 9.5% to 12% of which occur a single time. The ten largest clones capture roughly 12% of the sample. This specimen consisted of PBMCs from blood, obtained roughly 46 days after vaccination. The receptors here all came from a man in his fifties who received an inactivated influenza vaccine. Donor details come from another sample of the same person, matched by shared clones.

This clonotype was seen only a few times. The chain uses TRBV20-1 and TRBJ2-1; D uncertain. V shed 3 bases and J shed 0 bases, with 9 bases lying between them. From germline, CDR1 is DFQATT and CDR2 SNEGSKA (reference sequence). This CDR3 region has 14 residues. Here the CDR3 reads CSARPESSYNEQFF. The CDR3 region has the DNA TGCAGTGCTAGGCCAGAGAGCTCCTACAATGAGCAGTTCTTC.

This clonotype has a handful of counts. CDR3 in DNA: TGTGCCAGCAGTTCACCCGGCGTAGAGCAGTACTTC. Translated: CASSSPGVEQYF. This chain uses TRBV12-3 or TRBV12-4 with TRBJ2-7; D remains unclear. Trimming removed 4 bases at V and 7 bases at J, with 11 bases between. The CDR3 has 12 residues.

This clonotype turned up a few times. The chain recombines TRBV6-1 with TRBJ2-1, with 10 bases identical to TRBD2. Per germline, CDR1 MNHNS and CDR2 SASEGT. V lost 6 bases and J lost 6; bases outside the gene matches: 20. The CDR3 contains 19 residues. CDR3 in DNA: TGTGCCAGCAGCCTTAGATGGCTTGGAATAGCGGGGGGTCGCAATGAGCAGTTCTTC. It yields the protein CASSLRWLGIAGGRNEQFF.

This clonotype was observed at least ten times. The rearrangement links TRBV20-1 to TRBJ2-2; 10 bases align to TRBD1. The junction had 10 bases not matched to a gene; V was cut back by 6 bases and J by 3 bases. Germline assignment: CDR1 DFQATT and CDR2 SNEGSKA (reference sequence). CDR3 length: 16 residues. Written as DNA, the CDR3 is TGCAGTGCCCCACTCCGGGACAGGGGCTACACCGGGGAGCTGTTTTTT. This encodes CSAPLRDRGYTGELFF.

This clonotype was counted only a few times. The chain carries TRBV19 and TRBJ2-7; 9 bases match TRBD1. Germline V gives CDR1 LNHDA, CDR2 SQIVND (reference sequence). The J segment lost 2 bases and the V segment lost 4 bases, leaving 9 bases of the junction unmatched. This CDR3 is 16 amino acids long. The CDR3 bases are TGTGCCAGTAGTACGATTGGACAGGGGAGGCCCTACGAGCAGTACTTC. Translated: CASSTIGQGRPYEQYF. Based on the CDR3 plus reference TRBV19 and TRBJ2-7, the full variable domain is DGGITQSPKYLFRKEGQNVTLSCEQNLNHDAMYWYRQDPGQGLRLIYYSQIVNDFQKGDIAEGYSVSREKKESFPLTVTSAQKNPTAFYLCASSTIGQGRPYEQYFGPGTRLTVT.

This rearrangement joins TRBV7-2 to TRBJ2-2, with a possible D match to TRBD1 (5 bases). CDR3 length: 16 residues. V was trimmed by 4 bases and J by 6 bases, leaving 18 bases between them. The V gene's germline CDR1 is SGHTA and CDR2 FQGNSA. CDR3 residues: CASSSVRTHTAGELFF. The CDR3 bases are TGTGCCAGCAGCTCCGTAAGGACACATACGGCCGGGGAGCTGTTTTTT.

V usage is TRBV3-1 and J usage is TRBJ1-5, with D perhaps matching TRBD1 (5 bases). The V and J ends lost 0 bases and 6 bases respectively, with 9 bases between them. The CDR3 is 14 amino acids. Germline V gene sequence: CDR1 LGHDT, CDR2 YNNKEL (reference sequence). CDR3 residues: CASSQDGRGQPQHF. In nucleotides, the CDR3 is TGTGCCAGCAGCCAAGATGGGAGGGGTCAGCCCCAGCATTTT.

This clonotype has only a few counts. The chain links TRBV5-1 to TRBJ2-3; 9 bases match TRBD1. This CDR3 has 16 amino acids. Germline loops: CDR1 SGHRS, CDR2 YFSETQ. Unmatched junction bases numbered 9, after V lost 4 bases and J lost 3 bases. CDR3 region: CASSHTGGASTDTQYF. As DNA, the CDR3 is TGCGCCAGCAGCCATACAGGGGGCGCATCAACAGATACGCAGTATTTT. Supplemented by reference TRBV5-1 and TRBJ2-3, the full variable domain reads KAGVTQTPRYLIKTRGQQVTLSCSPISGHRSVSWYQQTPGQGLQFLFEYFSETQRNKGNFPGRFSGRQFSNSRSEMNVSTLELGDSALYLCASSHTGGASTDTQYFGPGTRLTVL.

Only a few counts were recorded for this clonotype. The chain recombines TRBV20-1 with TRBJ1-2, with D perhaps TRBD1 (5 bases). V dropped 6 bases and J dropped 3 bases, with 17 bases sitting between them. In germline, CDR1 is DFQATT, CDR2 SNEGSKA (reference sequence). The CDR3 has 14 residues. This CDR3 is CSASPGRKDYGYTF. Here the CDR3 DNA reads TGCAGTGCAAGTCCAGGGCGAAAGGACTATGGCTACACCTTC.

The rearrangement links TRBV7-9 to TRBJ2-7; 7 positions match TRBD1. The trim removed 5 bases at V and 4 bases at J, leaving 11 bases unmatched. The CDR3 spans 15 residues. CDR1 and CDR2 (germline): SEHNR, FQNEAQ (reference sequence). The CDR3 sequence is CASSVLTGATYEQYF. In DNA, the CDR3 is TGTGCCAGCAGCGTCCTAACAGGGGCCACTTACGAGCAGTACTTC.

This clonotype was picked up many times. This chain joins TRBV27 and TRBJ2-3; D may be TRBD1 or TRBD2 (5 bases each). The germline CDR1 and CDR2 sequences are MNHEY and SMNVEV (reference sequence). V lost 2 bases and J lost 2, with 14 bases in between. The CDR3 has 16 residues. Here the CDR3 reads CASSLLGGVFTDTQYF. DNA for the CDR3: TGTGCCAGCAGTTTACTTGGGGGAGTCTTCACAGATACGCAGTATTTT.

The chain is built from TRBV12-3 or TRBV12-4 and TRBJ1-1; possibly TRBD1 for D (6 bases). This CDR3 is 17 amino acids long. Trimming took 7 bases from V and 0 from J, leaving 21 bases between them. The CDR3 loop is CASNTGRGVRMNTEAFF. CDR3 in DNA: TGTGCCAGCAATACAGGGAGGGGCGTGCGAATGAACACTGAAGCTTTCTTT.

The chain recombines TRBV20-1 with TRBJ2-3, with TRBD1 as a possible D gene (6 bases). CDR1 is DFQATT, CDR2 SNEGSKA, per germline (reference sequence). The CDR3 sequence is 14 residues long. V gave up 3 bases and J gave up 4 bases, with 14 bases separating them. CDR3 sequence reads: CSASPRSGADTQYF. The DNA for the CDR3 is TGCAGTGCTAGTCCCAGGTCAGGGGCAGATACGCAGTATTTT.

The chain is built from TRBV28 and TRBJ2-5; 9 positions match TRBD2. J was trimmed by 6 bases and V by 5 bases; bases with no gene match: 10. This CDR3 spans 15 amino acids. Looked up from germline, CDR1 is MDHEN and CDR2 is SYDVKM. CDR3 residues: CASSTPGLARKTQYF. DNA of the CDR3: TGTGCCAGCAGTACACCGGGACTAGCTCGGAAGACCCAGTACTTC.

The CDR3 loop reads CSAGRDPGTDTQYF. The CDR3 nucleotides read TGCAGTGCAGGAAGGGACCCCGGCACAGATACGCAGTATTTT. This rearrangement joins TRBV20-1 to TRBJ2-3, with D tentatively TRBD1 or TRBD2 (5 bases each). The CDR3 sequence is 14 residues long. Germline V gives CDR1 DFQATT, CDR2 SNEGSKA (reference sequence). Trimming removed 6 bases at V and 1 base at J, with 14 bases between.

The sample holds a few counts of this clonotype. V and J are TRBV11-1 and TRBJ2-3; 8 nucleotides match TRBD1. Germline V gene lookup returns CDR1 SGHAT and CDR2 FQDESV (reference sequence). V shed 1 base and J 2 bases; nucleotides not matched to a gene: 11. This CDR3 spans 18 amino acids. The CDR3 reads CASSLGYRTGRDTDTQYF. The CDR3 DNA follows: TGTGCCAGCAGCTTAGGATATCGGACAGGGAGAGACACAGATACGCAGTATTTT.

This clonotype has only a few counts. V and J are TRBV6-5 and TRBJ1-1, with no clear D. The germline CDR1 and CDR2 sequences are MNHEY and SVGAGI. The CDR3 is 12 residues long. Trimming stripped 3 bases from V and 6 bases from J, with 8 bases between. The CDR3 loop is CASSYIGAEAFF. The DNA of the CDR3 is TGTGCCAGCAGTTATATAGGCGCTGAAGCTTTCTTT.

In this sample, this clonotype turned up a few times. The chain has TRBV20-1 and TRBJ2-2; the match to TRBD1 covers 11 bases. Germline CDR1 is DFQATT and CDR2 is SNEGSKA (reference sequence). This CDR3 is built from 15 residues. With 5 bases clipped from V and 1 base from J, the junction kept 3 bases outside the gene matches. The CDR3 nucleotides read TGCAGTGCTTGGGACAGGGGGAAGAACACCGGGGAGCTGTTTTTT. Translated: CSAWDRGKNTGELFF.

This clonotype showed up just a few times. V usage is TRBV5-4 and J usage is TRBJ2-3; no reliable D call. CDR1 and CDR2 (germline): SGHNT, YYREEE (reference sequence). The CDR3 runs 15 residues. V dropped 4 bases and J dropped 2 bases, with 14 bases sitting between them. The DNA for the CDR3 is TGTGCCAGCAGCCCCGAGTTGCTTCTCACAGATACGCAGTATTTT. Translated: CASSPELLLTDTQYF.

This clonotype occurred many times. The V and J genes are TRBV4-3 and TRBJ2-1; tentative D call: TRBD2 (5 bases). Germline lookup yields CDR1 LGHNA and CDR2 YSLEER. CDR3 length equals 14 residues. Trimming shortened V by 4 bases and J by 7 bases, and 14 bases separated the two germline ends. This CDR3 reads CASSPTVGENEQFF. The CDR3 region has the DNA TGCGCCAGCAGCCCAACGGTCGGGGAAAATGAGCAGTTCTTC.

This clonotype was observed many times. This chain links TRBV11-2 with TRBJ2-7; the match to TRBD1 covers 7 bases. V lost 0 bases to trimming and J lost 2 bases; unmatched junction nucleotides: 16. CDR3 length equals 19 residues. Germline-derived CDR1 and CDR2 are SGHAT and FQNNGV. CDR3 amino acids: CASSLDSRGYYGFTYEQYF. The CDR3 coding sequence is TGTGCCAGCAGCTTAGATTCCAGGGGGTATTACGGATTTACCTACGAGCAGTACTTC.

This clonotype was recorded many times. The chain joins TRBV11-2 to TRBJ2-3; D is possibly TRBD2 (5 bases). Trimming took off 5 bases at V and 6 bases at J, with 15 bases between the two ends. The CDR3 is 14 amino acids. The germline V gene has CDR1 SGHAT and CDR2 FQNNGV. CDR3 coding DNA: TGTGCCAGCAGCCGATTAGGGCAGCGGGATACGCAGTATTTT. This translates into CASSRLGQRDTQYF.

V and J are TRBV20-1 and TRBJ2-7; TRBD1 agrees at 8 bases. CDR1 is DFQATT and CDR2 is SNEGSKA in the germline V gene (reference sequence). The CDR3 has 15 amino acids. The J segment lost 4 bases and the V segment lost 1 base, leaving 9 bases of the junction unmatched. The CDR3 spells CSARAATGASYEQYF. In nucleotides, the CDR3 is TGCAGTGCTAGAGCCGCGACAGGGGCGTCGTACGAGCAGTACTTC.

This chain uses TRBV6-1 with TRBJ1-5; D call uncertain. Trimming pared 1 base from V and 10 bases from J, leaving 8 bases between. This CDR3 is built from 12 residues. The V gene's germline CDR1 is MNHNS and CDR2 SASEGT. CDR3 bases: TGTGCCAGCAGTGAAGTGGCCGGACCCCAGCATTTT. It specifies CASSEVAGPQHF.

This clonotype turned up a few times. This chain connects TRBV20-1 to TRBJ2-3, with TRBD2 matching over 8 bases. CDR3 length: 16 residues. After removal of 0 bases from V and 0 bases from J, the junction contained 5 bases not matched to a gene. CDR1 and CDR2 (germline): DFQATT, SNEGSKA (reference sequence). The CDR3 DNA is TGCAGTGCTAGAGAAGGGGCGGGAGGTAGCACAGATACGCAGTATTTT. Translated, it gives CSAREGAGGSTDTQYF.

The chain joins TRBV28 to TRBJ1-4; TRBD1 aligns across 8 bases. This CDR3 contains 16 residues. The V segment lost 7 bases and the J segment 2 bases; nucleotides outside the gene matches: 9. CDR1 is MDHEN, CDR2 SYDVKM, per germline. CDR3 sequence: CASNPTGVMTNEKLFF. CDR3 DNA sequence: TGTGCCAGCAATCCGACAGGGGTGATGACTAATGAAAAACTGTTTTTT.

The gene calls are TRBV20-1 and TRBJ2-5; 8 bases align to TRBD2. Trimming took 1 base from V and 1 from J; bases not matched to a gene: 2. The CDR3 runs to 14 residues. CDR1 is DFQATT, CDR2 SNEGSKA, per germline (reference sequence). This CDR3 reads CSARGTSIQETQYF. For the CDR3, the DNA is TGCAGTGCTAGAGGGACTAGCATCCAAGAGACCCAGTACTTC.